One sample yielded the 12 T cell receptor beta chains listed below, sequenced in a study of blood T cells in healthy people across ages. The use of a sample-barcoded 5' primer and a J-beta primer mix characterized a second PCR of roughly 6 to 11 cycles. From the 5' RACE reads, TCRdb called clonotypes with MiXCR, one entry per CDR3 protein. The sample consists of approximately 600,000 distinct CDR3 sequences, around 54% of them appearing once. The sample comprised blood. The source is a man aged 55 to 70 in good health.

V gene TRBV9 combines with J gene TRBJ1-2; tentative D call: TRBD1 (6 bases). Trimming removed 3 bases from V and 3 bases from J, with 12 bases in between. Germline V gives CDR1 SGDLS, CDR2 YYNGEE. CDR3 length: 14 residues. DNA for the CDR3: TGTGCCAGCAGCGCCGACAGGTTTCACTATGGCTACACCTTC. Translated: CASSADRFHYGYTF.

The chain joins TRBV5-1 to TRBJ2-5; 11 bases agree with TRBD2. V dropped 3 bases and J dropped 0; count of bases not matched to a gene: 4. CDR1 and CDR2 from the germline V gene are SGHRS and YFSETQ. CDR3 length: 16 amino acids. The CDR3 loop is CASSSLTSGDQETQYF. The CDR3 region has the DNA TGCGCCAGCAGCTCCTTGACTAGCGGGGACCAAGAGACCCAGTACTTC. The variable domain in full, with the rest retrieved from reference TRBV5-1 and TRBJ2-5, is KAGVTQTPRYLIKTRGQQVTLSCSPISGHRSVSWYQQTPGQGLQFLFEYFSETQRNKGNFPGRFSGRQFSNSRSEMNVSTLELGDSALYLCASSSLTSGDQETQYFGPGTRLLVL.

The V and J genes are TRBV18 and TRBJ2-7; no firm D call. Between the trimmed V and J ends, which lost 4 bases and 2 bases, there was a span of 12 bases. The CDR3 consists of 14 residues. CDR1 and CDR2 (germline): KGHSH, LQKENI. This CDR3 reads CASSLRNPPYEQYF. In DNA, the CDR3 is TGTGCCAGCTCACTGCGCAATCCGCCCTACGAGCAGTACTTC.

The chain has TRBV3-1 and TRBJ2-1; 8 positions match TRBD2. V gave up 7 bases and J gave up 5 bases; unmatched junction bases: 7. The CDR3 totals 14 residues. The germline gives CDR1 LGHDT, CDR2 YNNKEL (reference sequence). The chain's CDR3 is CASNHGGGNNEQFF. CDR3 sequence (DNA): TGTGCCAGCAACCATGGCGGGGGGAACAATGAGCAGTTCTTC.

This clonotype was seen a few times. This chain links TRBV9 with TRBJ2-1; TRBD2 matches 9 bases. J lost 4 bases, V lost 4 bases, and 9 bases had no gene match. Germline CDR1 SGDLS, CDR2 YYNGEE. The CDR3 consists of 16 residues. CDR3 nucleotides: TGTGCCAGCAGCACAACCATAGCGGGGGTGTACAATGAGCAGTTCTTC. As protein: CASSTTIAGVYNEQFF.

Here the CDR3 reads CASGRSGLAGDYNEQFF. The DNA of the CDR3 is TGTGCCAGCGGCAGGTCGGGACTAGCGGGGGACTACAATGAGCAGTTCTTC. The chain recombines TRBV4-2 with TRBJ2-1, with TRBD2 matching 14 bases. The length of the CDR3 is 17 residues. The junction had 9 bases not matched to a gene; V was cut back by 8 bases and J by 3 bases. Germline V gene lookup returns CDR1 LGHNA and CDR2 YNFKEQ.

The V gene is TRBV5-1, the J gene TRBJ2-1; 11 bases match TRBD2. Germline V gene lookup returns CDR1 SGHRS and CDR2 YFSETQ. The CDR3 loop spans 16 amino acids. With V trimmed by 4 bases and J by 3 bases, 6 bases remained unmatched. The CDR3 spells CASSQTSGGLYNEQFF. The CDR3, as DNA: TGCGCCAGCAGCCAAACTAGCGGGGGCCTCTACAATGAGCAGTTCTTC.

The chain joins TRBV20-1 to TRBJ2-5; D remains ambiguous. The CDR3 has 14 amino acids. The V gene lost 6 bases and the J gene lost 4 bases, with 18 bases spanning the gap. Germline CDR1 reads DFQATT; CDR2 reads SNEGSKA (reference sequence). The CDR3 sequence: CSAPDSRGPETQYF. As DNA, the CDR3 is TGCAGTGCCCCTGACTCGCGTGGGCCAGAGACCCAGTACTTC.

The sample holds a few counts of this clonotype. The chain combines TRBV7-2 with TRBJ2-5; D possibly corresponds to TRBD2 (6 bases). This CDR3 is 17 amino acids long. Per germline, CDR1 SGHTA and CDR2 FQGNSA. Trimming took off 6 bases at V and 1 base at J, with 21 bases between the two ends. CDR3 DNA: TGTGCCAGCAGGGCAGCTCTAGCGAGGGGCACCCAAGAGACCCAGTACTTC. This gives the protein CASRAALARGTQETQYF.

This chain links TRBV3-1 with TRBJ1-2; no clear D gene. The CDR3 runs 14 residues. V lost 3 bases and J 4 bases, leaving 12 bases between the germline ends. Germline V gives CDR1 LGHDT, CDR2 YNNKEL (reference sequence). The DNA for the CDR3 is TGTGCCAGCAGCCAGACGCTACCACGCTATGGCTACACCTTC. Its protein is CASSQTLPRYGYTF. Complete variable domain (other parts from reference TRBV3-1 and TRBJ1-2): DTAVSQTPKYLVTQMGNDKSIKCEQNLGHDTMYWYKQDSKKFLKIMFSYNNKELIINETVPNRFSPKSPDKAHLNLHINSLELGDSAVYFCASSQTLPRYGYTFGSGTRLTVV.

The chain combines TRBV28 with TRBJ2-3, with TRBD2 identical over 10 bases. Germline CDR1 MDHEN, CDR2 SYDVKM. The CDR3 length is 16 residues. V lost 4 bases, J lost 0 bases, and 4 bases stayed unmatched. The CDR3 spells CASSSWTSGSTDTQYF. CDR3 bases: TGTGCCAGCAGTTCATGGACTAGCGGAAGCACAGATACGCAGTATTTT.

This clonotype has just a few counts. V gene TRBV4-2 combines with J gene TRBJ1-2; TRBD1 matches 8 bases. The CDR3 is 15 residues long. Germline-derived CDR1 and CDR2 are LGHNA and YNFKEQ. After removal of 1 base from V and 4 bases from J, the junction contained 5 bases not matched to a gene. Written as DNA, the CDR3 is TGTGCCAGCAGCCAAGGGGCAGGGGGCGGCTATGGCTACACCTTC. Protein sequence: CASSQGAGGGYGYTF.